The T cell receptor beta chain described here comes from a study of blood T cell repertoires in COVID-19. Study-level information: Samples came from the United States, Italy and Spain, spanning acute and convalescent COVID-19.

Per the original data handling: The authors estimated nucleated cell counts from reference gene primer amplification. Some clones are missing from TCRdb's copy, which holds only in-frame ones; the method was immunoSEQ multiplex PCR. For V, J and clone size, that table is used; D and trimming come from the DNA. The sample consists of roughly 280,000 clones, 70% to 90% of them appearing once. The germline gives CDR1 SGHRS, CDR2 YFSETQ. The CDR3 runs to 14 residues. The germline V and J ends were trimmed by 0 bases and 2 bases, with 9 bases remaining between them. This rearrangement joins TRBV5-1 to TRBJ2-7; no clear D gene. The receptor comes from an older woman with acute or convalescent COVID-19. The material sequenced was peripheral blood. CDR3 sequence reads: CASSLDGGAYEQYF. DNA of the CDR3: TGCGCCAGCAGCTTGGACGGCGGAGCCTACGAGCAGTACTTC. The full variable domain, its missing parts supplied by reference TRBV5-1 and TRBJ2-7, is KAGVTQTPRYLIKTRGQQVTLSCSPISGHRSVSWYQQTPGQGLQFLFEYFSETQRNKGNFPGRFSGRQFSNSRSEMNVSTLELGDSALYLCASSLDGGAYEQYFGPGTRLTVT.